Sequencing of this T cell receptor (beta chain) was carried out in a study of blood T cell repertoires in COVID-19. Study-wide background: T cells, B-cell-depleted T cells, or PBMCs supplied cDNA or gDNA.

This CDR3 region has 16 residues. Germline CDR1 SGHAT, CDR2 FQNNGV. V was shortened by 0 bases and J by 2 bases, with 14 bases between the two germline ends. In the authors' workflow: The assay estimated nucleated cells by amplifying reference gene primers. Some clones are missing from TCRdb's copy, which holds only in-frame ones; the method was immunoSEQ multiplex PCR. V, J and clone size reflect that table, while D and trimming were determined from the DNA. The sample consists of some 130,000 clones, around 90% of them appearing once. During active infection, Seattle patients enrolled and were then monitored through disease.

The sequence was obtained from a man aged 55 to 69 with COVID-19, enrolled during active disease. This chain links TRBV11-2 with TRBJ2-7; D remains unclear. The specimen sequenced was peripheral blood. The DNA for the CDR3 is TGTGCCAGCAGCTTAGATGGTGGCAGCGCTACCTACGAGCAGTACTTC. Residues: CASSLDGGSATYEQYF.